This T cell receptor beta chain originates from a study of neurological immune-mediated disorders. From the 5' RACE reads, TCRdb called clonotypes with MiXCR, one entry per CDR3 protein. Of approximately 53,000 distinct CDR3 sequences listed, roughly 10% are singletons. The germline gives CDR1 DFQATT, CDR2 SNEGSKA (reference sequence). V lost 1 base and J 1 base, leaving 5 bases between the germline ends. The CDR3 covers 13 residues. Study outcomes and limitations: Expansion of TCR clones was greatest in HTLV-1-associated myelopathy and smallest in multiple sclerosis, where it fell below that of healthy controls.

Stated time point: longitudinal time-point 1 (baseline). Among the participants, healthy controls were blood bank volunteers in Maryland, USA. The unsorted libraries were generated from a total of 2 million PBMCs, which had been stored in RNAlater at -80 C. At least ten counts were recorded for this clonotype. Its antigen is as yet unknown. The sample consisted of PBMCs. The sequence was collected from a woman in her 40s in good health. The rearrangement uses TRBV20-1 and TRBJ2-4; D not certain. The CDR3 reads CSARVQAKNIQYF. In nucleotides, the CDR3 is TGCAGTGCTAGAGTGCAGGCCAAAAACATTCAGTACTTC.